The text below deals with one TCR beta chain. Its target is not known. At one of its ends the junction is not consistent with the germline gene, which may arise from a read error. This specimen belongs to a study of vaccination and CD4 T cells after COVID-19. Treatment in this sample: 10-day PBMC culture with coronavirus spike peptide pools or control peptides (ViraFEST assay). From germline, CDR1 is SGHTA and CDR2 FQGNSA. The CDR3 length is 15 residues. Sequencing of cultured CD4+ T cell DNA used the Oncomine TCR Beta short-read assay. Using its own MiXCR run on the PCR reads, TCRdb lists one record per CDR3 protein. The profile covers about 25,000 distinct CDR3 sequences, with about 46% appearing a single time and around 6.9% taken by the ten largest.

The sample consisted of CD4+ T cells from blood, cultured in vitro. The chain combines TRBV7-2 with TRBJ1-6; 8 nucleotides align to TRBD1. This sequence originates from a human donor who had recovered from COVID-19. In nucleotides, the CDR3 is TGTGCCAGCTGCTTAGATCAGGGGGCGAATTCACCCCTCCACTTT. Its translation: CASCLDQGANSPLHF. The entire variable domain, with the rest obtained from reference TRBV7-2 and TRBJ1-6, is as follows: GAGVSQSPSNKVTEKGKDVELRCDPISGHTALYWYRQSLGQGLEFLIYFQGNSAPDKSGLPSDRFSAERTGGSVSTLTIQRTQQEDSAVYLCASCLDQGANSPLHFGNGTRLTVT.